This TCR beta chain was identified during a study of OX40 agonist ivuxolimab in advanced cancers. Cycle 7 day 1, cycle 4 day 1, and baseline were the timepoints at which blood was sampled. CDR1 is SGHKS, CDR2 YYEKEE, per germline (reference sequence). The V segment lost 1 base and the J segment 7 bases; nucleotides outside the gene matches: 6. CDR3 length: 15 residues. Some clones are missing from TCRdb's copy, which holds only in-frame ones; the method was immunoSEQ multiplex PCR. The sample lists just under 75,000 clones; around 90% were seen once. This sequence was found in an adult with an advanced solid tumor such as melanoma, head and neck, liver or kidney cancer. Sample: CD4+ or CD8+ T cells sorted from blood, taken in a trial of the OX40 agonist ivuxolimab. This rearrangement joins TRBV5-5 to TRBJ2-7; 12 bases match TRBD2. CDR3 in DNA: TGTGCCAGCAGCTTGACACTAGCGGGAGGAAGGGAGCAGTACTTC. It encodes CASSLTLAGGREQYF.